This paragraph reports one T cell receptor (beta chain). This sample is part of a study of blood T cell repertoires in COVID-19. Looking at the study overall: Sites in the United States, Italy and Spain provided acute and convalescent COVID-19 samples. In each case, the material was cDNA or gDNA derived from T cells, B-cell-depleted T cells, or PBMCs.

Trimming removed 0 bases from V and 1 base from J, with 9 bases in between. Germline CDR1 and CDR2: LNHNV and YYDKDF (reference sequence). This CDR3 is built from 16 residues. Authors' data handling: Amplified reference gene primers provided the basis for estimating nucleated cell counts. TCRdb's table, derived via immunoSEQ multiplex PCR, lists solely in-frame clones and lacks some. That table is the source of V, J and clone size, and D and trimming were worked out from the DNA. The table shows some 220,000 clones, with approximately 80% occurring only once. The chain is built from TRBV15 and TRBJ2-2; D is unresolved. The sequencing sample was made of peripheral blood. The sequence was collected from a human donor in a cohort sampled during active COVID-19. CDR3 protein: CATSREYRRNTGELFF. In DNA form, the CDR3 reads TGTGCCACCAGCAGAGAATATAGGAGGAACACCGGGGAGCTGTTTTTT.